These 10 T cell receptor beta chains originate from one sample sequenced in a study of T cell responses to AZD1222 COVID-19 vaccine. Generated by immunoSEQ multiplex PCR, the TCRdb table keeps only in-frame clones and is missing some. The sample has about 88,000 clones, 90% seen once; the top ten hold less than 5.5%. Sample: peripheral blood, taken 28 days after the second AZD1222 dose. The receptors here all came from an adult who received the AZD1222 COVID-19 vaccine.

The V and J genes are TRBV11-2 and TRBJ1-5; TRBD1 matches 11 bases. The CDR3 loop spans 16 amino acids. Germline-derived CDR1 and CDR2 are SGHAT and FQNNGV. J was trimmed by 2 bases and V by 1 base; bases with no gene match: 1. CDR3 sequence (DNA): TGTGCCAGCAGCTTAGGGACAGGGGGCCGCAATCAGCCCCAGCATTTT. It encodes CASSLGTGGRNQPQHF.

A single count supports this clone. V and J are TRBV6-1 and TRBJ1-2; D may be TRBD1 (5 bases). The CDR3 is 12 amino acids. The V end lost 3 bases, the J end lost 8 bases, and 10 bases lay between the germline ends. The germline V gene encodes CDR1 MNHNS and CDR2 SASEGT. The CDR3 bases are TGTGCCAGCAGTGAGGGGGGGAGGGGCTACACCTTC. Amino acid sequence: CASSEGGRGYTF.

In this sample, this clone turned up once. The chain employs TRBV19 and TRBJ1-2; unclear D gene. The CDR3 has 15 residues. V dropped 7 bases and J dropped 2 bases, with 17 bases sitting between them. Per germline, CDR1 LNHDA and CDR2 SQIVND (reference sequence). The CDR3 sequence is CASMPGDLSNYGYTF. DNA of the CDR3: TGTGCCAGTATGCCCGGGGATCTCTCGAACTATGGCTACACCTTC.

CDR3 sequence reads: CASSLDGYGYTF. The CDR3 DNA follows: TGTGCCAGCAGCTTAGACGGCTATGGCTACACCTTC. This chain joins TRBV5-4 and TRBJ1-2; D unresolved. V dropped 2 bases and J dropped 4 bases, with 6 bases sitting between them. Germline V lookup: CDR1 SGHNT, CDR2 YYREEE (reference sequence). The CDR3 is 12 amino acids.

This clone appeared a single time. This rearrangement joins TRBV6-5 to TRBJ1-4, with TRBD1 as a possible D gene (5 bases). Germline CDR1 and CDR2: MNHEY and SVGAGI. CDR3 length: 14 residues. V lost 5 bases and J 6 bases, leaving 13 bases between the germline ends. This CDR3 is CASSRDGYYEKLFF. The CDR3 bases are TGTGCCAGCAGTCGGGACGGATACTATGAAAAACTGTTTTTT.

This clone came up once. V and J are TRBV5-6 and TRBJ2-3; D is unresolved. V was clipped by 5 bases and J by 4 bases, with 8 bases between them. Germline values: CDR1 SGHDT, CDR2 YYEEEE. This CDR3 has 12 residues. CDR3 nucleotide sequence: TGTGCCAGCAGTAATTCCCCAGATACGCAGTATTTT. This codes for CASSNSPDTQYF.

The chain employs TRBV5-1 and TRBJ1-5; a possible D gene is TRBD1 (5 bases). The CDR3 spans 15 residues. Trimming shortened V by 5 bases and J by 3 bases, and 15 bases separated the two germline ends. Germline V gene lookup returns CDR1 SGHRS and CDR2 YFSETQ. The CDR3 nucleotides read TGCGCCAGCAGGTCTGGGGCAGGCCCCAATCAGCCCCAGCATTTT. Protein product: CASRSGAGPNQPQHF.

This sequence joins TRBV6-5 and TRBJ2-7; the D gene could be TRBD1 or TRBD2 (5 bases each). Trimming removed 0 bases from V and 2 bases from J, with 11 bases in between. CDR1 MNHEY and CDR2 SVGAGI come from the germline V gene. The CDR3 covers 15 residues. CDR3: CASSYSRGPAYEQYF. In nucleotides, the CDR3 is TGTGCCAGCAGTTACTCTCGGGGACCAGCCTACGAGCAGTACTTC.

The V call is TRBV10-3, the J call TRBJ1-5; 8 bases map to TRBD1. Trimming took 6 bases from V and 3 from J; bases not matched to a gene: 4. The CDR3 has 14 amino acids. Per the germline V gene, CDR1 is ENHRY and CDR2 is SYGVKD. CDR3 nucleotides: TGTGCCATCAGGGACAGGGAAGCCAATCAGCCCCAGCATTTT. Translating it yields CAIRDREANQPQHF.

The chain links TRBV30 to TRBJ2-3; the D call may be TRBD1 or TRBD2 (5 bases each). V was pared by 0 bases and J by 3 bases, with 16 bases between. This CDR3 has 16 residues. Germline CDR1 reads GTSNPN; CDR2 reads SVGIG (reference sequence). The CDR3 protein is CAWSVRVRGRTDTQYF. The CDR3 DNA reads TGTGCCTGGAGTGTACGGGTGAGGGGTAGGACAGATACGCAGTATTTT.